This is a list of T cell receptor beta chains from one sample in a study of breast tumors, draining lymph nodes, adjacent tissues. TCRdb analysed the multiplex PCR reads with MiXCR anew, one entry per CDR3 protein. Found here are some 140,000 distinct CDR3 sequences, around 22% of them singletons; the top ten hold 2.6%. The sample was axillary lymph node tissue. These receptors were taken from a female donor with breast cancer. Some clones in this sample may be carry-over from other donors' samples. The CDR3 runs from the conserved cysteine through the conserved F or W. The order of the fields is clone size, D gene, J gene, V gene, CDR3 DNA, CDR3 protein. The D gene is left open where the match is weak. The listing skips clone size in some rows; elsewhere it reads once, few, many or a size class.

>many|TRBD2|TRBJ2-7|TRBV6-5
TGTGCCAGCAGTCAAAGCGGGAAACCCTACGAGCAGTACTTC
CASSQSGKPYEQYF
>NA|TRBD2|TRBJ2-1|TRBV5-5
TGTGCCAGCAGCTTAGGGACTAGCGGGGGTTACAATGAGCAGTTCTTC
CASSLGTSGGYNEQFF
>many|NA|TRBJ2-1|TRBV29-1
TGCAGCGTTGAAGAATCGGGAAATGAGCAGTTCTTC
CSVEESGNEQFF
>many|NA|TRBJ1-6|TRBV6-6
TGTGCCAGCAGTTCCGAGGACAGAAGGTCACCCCTCCACTTT
CASSSEDRRSPLHF
>many|NA|TRBJ2-3|TRBV4-1
TGCGCCAGCAGCGCCGACAGGGAGGGGGGAGATACGCAGTATTTT
CASSADREGGDTQYF
>few|NA|TRBJ2-7|TRBV28
TGTGCCAGCAGTTCCCCGGGGGATTGGCGGGGTCCCTACGAGCAGTACTTC
CASSSPGDWRGPYEQYF
>many|NA|TRBJ2-1|TRBV7-3
TGTGCCAGCAGCTGGCGGACACCGAGGGATGAGCAGTTCTTC
CASSWRTPRDEQFF
>NA|TRBD2|TRBJ2-3|TRBV12-3/TRBV12-4
TGTGCCAGCACCCTGTGGACTAGCGGCCGTGGGGATACGCAGTATTTT
CASTLWTSGRGDTQYF
>many|TRBD2|TRBJ2-3|TRBV15
TGTGCCACCAGCCAAACTAGCGGGAGGGCCGTAGATACGCAGTATTTT
CATSQTSGRAVDTQYF
>NA|NA|TRBJ1-3|TRBV12-3/TRBV12-4
TGTGCCAGCAGTTTTGGGGGGGCTGACTATGGAGACACCATATATTTT
CASSFGGADYGDTIYF
>many|TRBD1|TRBJ2-7|TRBV30
TGTGCCTGGCGGTATCGGACAGGGGGTTACGAGCAGTACTTC
CAWRYRTGGYEQYF
>many|NA|TRBJ1-2|TRBV5-6
TGTGCCAGCAGCCTCGAACGGGGTATCTATGGCTACACCTTC
CASSLERGIYGYTF
>many|NA|TRBJ2-6|TRBV6-5
TGTGCCAGCAGTGCATGGCGGGGTCATGGGGCCAACGTCCTGACTTTC
CASSAWRGHGANVLTF
>many|NA|TRBJ1-4|TRBV30
TGTGCCTGGAACGGACAACTTAATGAAAAACTGTTTTTT
CAWNGQLNEKLFF
>few|TRBD1|TRBJ1-2|TRBV19
TGTGCCAGTAGTACTCCGGGACAGTCTCTATATGGCTACACCTTC
CASSTPGQSLYGYTF
>NA|NA|TRBJ1-5|TRBV4-2
TGTGCCAGCAGCCAAATCTTGGGGCAGCCCCAGCATTTT
CASSQILGQPQHF
>many|TRBD1|TRBJ2-1|TRBV19
TGTGCCAGTAAAGTGACAGGGGGCGCCGAGCAGTTCTTC
CASKVTGGAEQFF
>NA|TRBD1|TRBJ1-2|TRBV5-4
TGTGCCAGCAGTCAGGACCCGGGACAGGGGATCTATGGCTACACCTTC
CASSQDPGQGIYGYTF
>many|NA|TRBJ2-7|TRBV14
TGTGCCAGCAGCCTTTACCGCGACGAGCAGTACTTC
CASSLYRDEQYF
>many|TRBD1|TRBJ1-5|TRBV20-1
TGCAGTGCTTGGACAGGGTTTATCGGGCAGCCCCAGCATTTT
CSAWTGFIGQPQHF
>few|NA|TRBJ2-4|TRBV29-1
TGCAGCGTTGGGGGGCTAGCCAAAAACATTCAGTACTTC
CSVGGLAKNIQYF
>many|TRBD2|TRBJ2-5|TRBV6-1
TGTGCCAGCAGTGATAGGACTAGCGGGAGTCTTAAGACCCAGTACTTC
CASSDRTSGSLKTQYF
>many|TRBD2|TRBJ2-3|TRBV5-5
TGTGCCAGCAGCATTCTAGCGGGAGGGGGAACAGATACGCAGTATTTT
CASSILAGGGTDTQYF
>many|TRBD2|TRBJ2-7|TRBV6-6
TGTGCCAGCAGTTACTCCCCTAGCGGGAGCTCCCCCCACGAGCAGTACTTC
CASSYSPSGSSPHEQYF
>many|NA|TRBJ2-3|TRBV28
TGTGCCAGCTGGGCTAGCGCATTCACAGATACGCAGTATTTT
CASWASAFTDTQYF
>NA|TRBD2|TRBJ2-1|TRBV3-1
TGTGCCAGCAGCCCGGGACTAGCGGGAGGGTACAATGAGCAGTTCTTC
CASSPGLAGGYNEQFF
>many|TRBD2|TRBJ2-7|TRBV30
TGTGCCTGGACGGGGGGGCCAACCTACGAGCAGTACTTC
CAWTGGPTYEQYF
>many|NA|TRBJ2-7|TRBV6-2/TRBV6-3
TGTGCCAGCAGTGGGGACTCCCCCTACGAGCAGTACTTC
CASSGDSPYEQYF
>many|TRBD2|TRBJ2-5|TRBV5-1
TGCGCCAGCAGCTTAGCGGGAGGGGAGACCCAGTACTTC
CASSLAGGETQYF
>many|TRBD2|TRBJ2-3|TRBV5-6
TGTGCCAGCAGCACCCTGACTAGCGGGGGGTATACGCAGTATTTT
CASSTLTSGGYTQYF
>NA|NA|TRBJ2-1|TRBV6-1
TGTGCCAGCAGTGAATCAGGGCGGAATGAGCAGTTCTTC
CASSESGRNEQFF
>many|TRBD2|TRBJ2-1|TRBV7-3
TGTGCCAGCAGCGCCAGCGCGGGAGACTGGAATGAGCAGTTCTTC
CASSASAGDWNEQFF
>many|NA|TRBJ2-2|TRBV24-1
TGTGCCACCAGTGACAGGTCCGGGGAGCTGTTTTTT
CATSDRSGELFF
>many|NA|TRBJ2-5|TRBV7-6
TGTGCCAGCAGCCCAGACCCCTATCAAGAGACCCAGTACTTC
CASSPDPYQETQYF
>many|TRBD1|TRBJ2-7|TRBV15
TGTGCCACCAGCTATCCCGGACAGGGGACTAACGAGCAGTACTTC
CATSYPGQGTNEQYF
>many|TRBD2|TRBJ2-7|TRBV20-1
TGCAGTGCTAGGACTAGCGGAGATCCACAGTACTTC
CSARTSGDPQYF